This TCR beta chain is from a study of cytomegalovirus exposure and HLA in healthy donors. Use of 60 Vbeta and 13 Jbeta primers characterized the PCR. Here immunoSEQ multiplex PCR was the method, and the copy in TCRdb shows in-frame clones only, minus some. The data show roughly 100,000 clones, and the top ten clones hold just under 3.5%. There are 15 residues in the CDR3. Looked up from germline, CDR1 is SGHDT and CDR2 is YYEEEE. V lost 4 bases to trimming and J lost 1 base, with 14 bases between them. The clonotype comes from a woman in her thirties in good health and CMV-seronegative. The genes are TRBV5-6 and TRBJ1-1; TRBD1 might be the D (5 bases). The sequenced material came from PBMCs. The CDR3 here is CASSQADRENTEAFF. DNA of the CDR3: TGTGCCAGCAGCCAAGCCGACAGAGAGAACACTGAAGCTTTCTTT. Together with reference TRBV5-6 and TRBJ1-1, the CDR3 gives the full variable domain: DAGVTQSPTHLIKTRGQQVTLRCSPKSGHDTVSWYQQALGQGPQFIFQYYEEEERQRGNFPDRFSGHQFPNYSSELNVNALLLGDSALYLCASSQADRENTEAFFGQGTRLTVV.